The T cell receptor beta chain described here comes from a study of CD8+CD57+ T cells in acquired aplastic anemia. Study-level background: The study obtained an average of around 3.1 ug of DNA from sorted CD4+ and CD8+ cells. General observations from the study: Shared by patients and controls, twenty-nine CD8+ CDR3s were abundant in patients. Patients and healthy controls showed no significant CD8+ Simpson's diversity difference.

Investigators profiled TCR beta VDJ and CDR3 from genomic DNA template. TCRdb passed the reads through MiXCR, listing each CDR3 protein once. This table has about 130,000 distinct CDR3 sequences, over 45% appearing once. This clonotype was seen at least ten times. Antigen specificity is unknown. The receptor was isolated from a human donor in good health, serving as a control. The sequencing sample was made of sorted CD4+, CD8+, or CD8+CD57+ T cells (not recorded which) from PBMCs.

The DNA for the CDR3 is TGTGCCAGCAGCTACGGGACAGGGGTACAAGAGACCCAGTACTTC. It specifies CASSYGTGVQETQYF. V gene TRBV7-7 combines with J gene TRBJ2-5; 10 bases align to TRBD1. The V gene's germline CDR1 is SSHAT and CDR2 FNYEAQ (reference sequence). The CDR3 runs to 15 residues. V shed 4 bases, J shed 2 bases, and the junction held 4 bases outside the gene matches.